This T cell receptor (beta chain) was sequenced for a study of regulatory T cells in long-lasting Graves disease. The authors built TCR beta libraries using iRepertoire HTBI primers and Arm-PCR of CDR3 regions. TCRdb used MiXCR to reprocess the multiplex PCR reads, holding one entry per CDR3 protein. The data contain 510,000 or so distinct CDR3 sequences, 12% of them singletons. This clonotype was seen at least ten times. This CDR3 comprises 18 residues. CDR1 is WSHSY and CDR2 is SAAADI in the germline V gene. V lost 6 bases to trimming and J lost 1 base, with 19 bases between them. Time point reported: newly diagnosed GD, antithyroid drugs for less than 3 months. The TCR library was made from RNA extracted from PBMCs. These data were likewise used in another study, on T cells in Graves' hyperthyroidism and ophthalmopathy.

The TCR was taken from a woman in her twenties or thirties with Graves disease. The V and J genes are TRBV10-2 and TRBJ2-6; D call uncertain. The sequences come from peripheral blood mononuclear cells (PBMCs), collected at new diagnosis, from a patient treated with antithyroid drugs. The CDR3 coding sequence is TGCGCCAGCAGCCCCAAAGGGAATTGGTATTCTGGGGCCAACGTCCTGACTTTC. This sequence encodes CASSPKGNWYSGANVLTF.